The 25 T cell receptor beta chains given below trace back to one sample, sequenced in a study of T cell responses to AZD1222 COVID-19 vaccine. The assay was immunoSEQ multiplex PCR, and TCRdb's table has in-frame clones only and misses some. Among more than 75,000 clones, less than 95% were seen once, and the ten largest hold around 8%. Source: peripheral blood, taken 28 days after the second AZD1222 dose. The receptors here all came from an adult who received the AZD1222 COVID-19 vaccine.

The V gene is TRBV6-5, the J gene TRBJ2-3; 11 nucleotides agree with TRBD2. In germline, CDR1 is MNHEY, CDR2 SVGAGI. J lost 4 bases, V lost 4 bases, and 4 bases had no gene match. The CDR3 runs to 15 residues. The CDR3 region has the DNA TGTGCCAGCAGTTCCGGGACTAGCGGCCCAGATACGCAGTATTTT. It encodes CASSSGTSGPDTQYF.

This chain links TRBV5-1 with TRBJ2-7; TRBD2 matches 10 bases. The germline V gene has CDR1 SGHRS and CDR2 YFSETQ. Germline trimming cut 0 bases from V and 5 bases from J; bases unmatched to any gene: 17. This CDR3 contains 19 residues. The CDR3 reads CASSLAEDTPGTSDDEQYF. The CDR3 region has the DNA TGCGCCAGCAGCTTGGCCGAGGACACCCCCGGGACTAGCGATGACGAGCAGTACTTC.

The gene calls are TRBV27 and TRBJ2-6, with no clear D. This CDR3 region has 15 residues. V dropped 6 bases and J dropped 2 bases, with 11 bases sitting between them. Germline V gene sequence: CDR1 MNHEY, CDR2 SMNVEV (reference sequence). Written as DNA, the CDR3 is TGTGCCAGCAGCCCAATACGCACTGGGGCCAACGTCCTGACTTTC. The encoded protein is CASSPIRTGANVLTF.

The chain employs TRBV5-1 and TRBJ1-6, with D unresolved. V dropped 2 bases and J dropped 7 bases, with 10 bases sitting between them. The length of the CDR3 is 14 residues. Germline loops: CDR1 SGHRS, CDR2 YFSETQ. This CDR3 reads CASSLGIRNSPLHF. The CDR3 DNA reads TGCGCCAGCAGCTTAGGCATTAGAAATTCACCCCTCCACTTT.

The V call is TRBV6-5, the J call TRBJ2-2, with TRBD1 matching over 7 bases. V lost 5 bases, J lost 7 bases, and 1 base stayed unmatched. This CDR3 is 12 amino acids long. Germline assignment: CDR1 MNHEY and CDR2 SVGAGI. CDR3 in amino acids: CASSHRGGELFF. CDR3 DNA: TGTGCCAGCAGTCACAGGGGCGGGGAGCTGTTTTTT.

The rearrangement uses TRBV10-3 and TRBJ2-7; 8 bases agree with TRBD1. Germline V gene lookup returns CDR1 ENHRY and CDR2 SYGVKD. V lost 8 bases and J lost 0; bases outside the gene matches: 12. CDR3 length: 16 residues. The CDR3 region has the DNA TGTGCCATCGGTAGCGAGACAGGGGTCAGCTCCTACGAGCAGTACTTC. Encoded protein: CAIGSETGVSSYEQYF.

The V and J genes are TRBV23-1 and TRBJ2-2; TRBD1 or TRBD2 may be the D gene (5 bases each). TRBV23-1 has ORF status, its function being uncertain. V was shortened by 0 bases and J by 0 bases, with 11 bases between the two germline ends. The CDR3 runs 17 residues. The chain's CDR3 is CASSQSRWGPNTGELFF. The CDR3 DNA sequence: TGCGCCAGCAGTCAATCCCGATGGGGACCGAACACCGGGGAGCTGTTTTTT.

The genes are TRBV4-1 and TRBJ2-1; TRBD2 agrees at 10 bases. CDR3 length: 16 residues. V was clipped by 0 bases and J by 7 bases; unmatched bases: 6. CDR1 is MGHRA, CDR2 YSYEKL, per germline. This CDR3 is CASSQDRLAGVNEQFF. CDR3 bases: TGCGCCAGCAGCCAAGATCGGCTAGCGGGAGTAAATGAGCAGTTCTTC.

The rearrangement links TRBV28 to TRBJ2-5, with D perhaps given as TRBD1 or TRBD2 (6 bases each). The CDR3 is 15 amino acids. CDR1 MDHEN and CDR2 SYDVKM come from the germline V gene. Trimming pared 7 bases from V and 5 bases from J, leaving 20 bases between. The CDR3 protein is CASIERDTSPETQYF. The CDR3 bases are TGTGCCAGCATTGAGAGGGACACTAGCCCGGAGACCCAGTACTTC.

The chain combines TRBV27 with TRBJ2-1, with TRBD2 matching over 9 bases. The CDR3 extends over 13 amino acids. V shed 3 bases, J shed 13 bases, and the junction held 7 bases outside the gene matches. Germline assignment: CDR1 MNHEY and CDR2 SMNVEV (reference sequence). CDR3 loop: CASSFLLAGPQFF. In DNA, the CDR3 is TGTGCCAGCAGTTTCTTGCTAGCGGGACCTCAGTTCTTC.

Details on this clone: The sample has other DNA sequences that encode this CDR3 too. V usage is TRBV11-2 and J usage is TRBJ2-2; maybe TRBD1 (5 bases). Trimming removed 5 bases from V and 3 bases from J, with 7 bases in between. The CDR3 spans 13 residues. CDR1 SGHAT and CDR2 FQNNGV come from the germline V gene. This CDR3 is CASSPTDTGELFF. The CDR3 nucleotides read TGTGCCAGCAGCCCGACAGACACCGGGGAGCTGTTTTTT.

The gene calls are TRBV6-1 and TRBJ1-5; no clear D gene. CDR1 is MNHNS, CDR2 SASEGT, per germline. CDR3 size: 14 residues. The V gene lost 2 bases and the J gene lost 0 bases, with 5 bases spanning the gap. The CDR3 DNA is TGTGCCAGCAGTGAACGCCATAGCAATCAGCCCCAGCATTTT. Protein: CASSERHSNQPQHF.

The chain recombines TRBV5-1 with TRBJ2-2; the match to TRBD1 covers 7 bases. CDR3 length: 15 residues. V dropped 5 bases and J dropped 3; count of bases not matched to a gene: 7. Germline-derived CDR1 and CDR2 are SGHRS and YFSETQ. The CDR3 DNA follows: TGCGCCAGCAGGTTACAGGGGTACGACACCGGGGAGCTGTTTTTT. Protein product: CASRLQGYDTGELFF.

The CDR3 reads CASSKVRKVWDEKLFF. Written as DNA, the CDR3 is TGTGCCAGCAGCAAAGTCCGGAAGGTGTGGGATGAAAAACTGTTTTTT. The chain links TRBV21-1 to TRBJ1-4. TRBV21-1 has pseudogene status. The CDR3 is made up of 16 amino acids.

Remarks on this clone: Other DNA variants within this sample encode the same CDR3. The chain is built from TRBV2 and TRBJ2-1; D uncertain. Germline V lookup: CDR1 SNHLY, CDR2 FYNNEI. CDR3 length: 13 residues. V lost 3 bases and J lost 7, with 10 bases in between. CDR3 nucleotides: TGTGCCAGCAGTGAGGGTGTTGGAAATGAGCAGTTCTTC. Encoded protein: CASSEGVGNEQFF.

This rearrangement joins TRBV5-1 to TRBJ1-5; D remains unclear. The germline V and J ends were trimmed by 0 bases and 6 bases, with 7 bases remaining between them. In germline, CDR1 is SGHRS, CDR2 YFSETQ. The CDR3 consists of 13 residues. The CDR3: CASSLVEGQPQHF. The CDR3 DNA is TGCGCCAGCAGCTTGGTTGAGGGTCAGCCCCAGCATTTT.

The V gene is TRBV19, the J gene TRBJ2-7; tentative D call: TRBD2 (6 bases). The V and J ends lost 5 bases and 3 bases respectively, with 8 bases between them. The germline V gene has CDR1 LNHDA and CDR2 SQIVND (reference sequence). The CDR3 loop spans 12 amino acids. CDR3 in DNA: TGTGCCAGTAGTGCGGGACTCTACGAGCAGTACTTC. Protein sequence: CASSAGLYEQYF.

In its sample, this clone was seen once. The CDR3 DNA reads as TGCGCCAGCAGTCCCCAGGGAGTTGAGCAGTTCTTC. Translated, it gives CASSPQGVEQFF. The gene calls are TRBV10-1 and TRBJ2-1; D is possibly TRBD1 or TRBD2 (5 bases each). Trimming cost V 5 bases and J 9 bases, with 11 bases left between them. This CDR3 comprises 12 residues. In germline, CDR1 is WNHNN, CDR2 SYGVQD (reference sequence).

V gene TRBV6-1 combines with J gene TRBJ2-7; the match to TRBD2 covers 7 bases. Germline V gene data show CDR1 as MNHNS and CDR2 as SASEGT. V was clipped by 3 bases and J by 6 bases; unmatched bases: 5. The CDR3 is 13 residues long. CDR3: CASSDWREFEQYF. CDR3 coding DNA: TGTGCCAGCAGTGATTGGCGGGAGTTCGAGCAGTACTTC.

CDR3 bases: TGTGCCAGCAGTTACGAGGGGTCGTCTGGAAACACCATATATTTT. Amino acids: CASSYEGSSGNTIYF. V gene TRBV6-5 combines with J gene TRBJ1-3; tentatively, D is TRBD1 (5 bases). V was shortened by 2 bases and J by 1 base, with 9 bases between the two germline ends. Germline CDR1 and CDR2: MNHEY and SVGAGI. The CDR3 has 15 residues.

As DNA, the CDR3 is TGTGCCACCGGGGCTATTGAGCAGTTCTTC. Translating gives CATGAIEQFF. This chain uses TRBV19 with TRBJ2-1; perhaps D is TRBD1 or TRBD2 (5 bases each). Germline CDR1 LNHDA, CDR2 SQIVND (reference sequence). V lost 10 bases and J 9 bases, leaving 10 bases between the germline ends. The CDR3 has 10 amino acids.

This clone was picked up a small number of times. The rearrangement uses TRBV3-1 (or the pseudogene TRBV3-2) and TRBJ2-7; perhaps TRBD2 as D (5 bases). Trimming cost V 5 bases and J 3 bases, with 8 bases left between them. The CDR3 extends over 12 amino acids. Germline V gene data show CDR1 as LGHDT and CDR2 as YNNKEL (reference sequence). The DNA for the CDR3 is TGTGCCAGCAGCTACGGGAACTACGAGCAGTACTTC. Its protein product is CASSYGNYEQYF.

The rearrangement joins TRBV19 to TRBJ1-1; TRBD1 matches 7 bases. The CDR3 runs 13 residues. V gave up 5 bases and J gave up 5 bases; unmatched junction bases: 5. CDR1 is LNHDA and CDR2 is SQIVND in the germline V gene (reference sequence). The CDR3 DNA follows: TGTGCCAGTAGTGCGGGACAGACAACTGAAGCTTTCTTT. As protein: CASSAGQTTEAFF.

Turning to this clone: One junction end disagrees with the germline gene, perhaps due to a read error. The V call is TRBV6-6, the J call TRBJ2-6, with D unresolved. Per germline, CDR1 MNHNY and CDR2 SVGAGI (reference sequence). The CDR3 runs 10 residues. CDR3 sequence (DNA): TGTGCCAGCAGTCGCGACACCATCAGTTTC. This translates into CASSRDTISF.

The chain employs TRBV19 and TRBJ1-1; possibly TRBD1 for D (6 bases). From germline, CDR1 is LNHDA and CDR2 SQIVND (reference sequence). The CDR3 is 13 amino acids. Trimming pared 4 bases from V and 11 bases from J, leaving 17 bases between. The DNA for the CDR3 is TGTGCCAGTAGTACCGGGACTCAGGGGACGGCTTTCTTT. This encodes CASSTGTQGTAFF.